The present T cell receptor (beta chain) was sequenced within a study of cytomegalovirus exposure and HLA in healthy donors. The wider study: The 500 to 850 first-cohort repertoires and the roughly 120 validation repertoires shared the same platform, a later analysis reported.

To note about this clone: Its antigen is unknown.

Sequencing used immunoSEQ multiplex PCR; TCRdb keeps in-frame clones, though not all of them. The sample consists of some 290,000 clones, 88% of them appearing once. Study results and caveats: Overall, about 160 TCR beta chains were annotated as cytomegalovirus-associated.

With 4 bases clipped from V and 0 bases from J, the junction kept 7 bases outside the gene matches. Germline CDR1 reads LNHDA; CDR2 reads SQIVND (reference sequence). The CDR3 runs to 18 residues. The origin of this receptor is a man younger than 40 in good health and CMV-seronegative. The chain combines TRBV19 with TRBJ2-1, with TRBD2 identical over 12 bases. The sequenced material came from PBMCs. The CDR3 DNA reads TGTGCCAGTAGTAGGTCTAGCGGGGGGGTGAGCTCCTACAATGAGCAGTTCTTC. Amino acids: CASSRSSGGVSSYNEQFF.